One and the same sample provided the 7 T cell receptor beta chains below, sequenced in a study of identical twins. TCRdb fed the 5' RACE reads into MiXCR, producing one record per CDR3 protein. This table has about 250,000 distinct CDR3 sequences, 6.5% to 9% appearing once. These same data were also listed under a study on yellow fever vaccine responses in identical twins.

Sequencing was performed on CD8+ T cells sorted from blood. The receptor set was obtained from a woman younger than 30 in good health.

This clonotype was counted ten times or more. The CDR3 sequence is CSAPGPGGTDTQYF. DNA for the CDR3: TGCAGTGCTCCGGGCCCTGGGGGCACAGATACGCAGTATTTT. This sequence joins TRBV20-1 and TRBJ2-3; D gene unclear. This CDR3 region has 14 residues. The V gene lost 5 bases and the J gene lost 1 base, with 13 bases spanning the gap. Germline lookup yields CDR1 DFQATT and CDR2 SNEGSKA (reference sequence).

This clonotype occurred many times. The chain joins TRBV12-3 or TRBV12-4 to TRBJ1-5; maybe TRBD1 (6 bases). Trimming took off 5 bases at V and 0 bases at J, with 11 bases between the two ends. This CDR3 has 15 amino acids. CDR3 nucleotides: TGTGCCAGCAGTAGGCAGGGACATAGCAATCAGCCCCAGCATTTT. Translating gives CASSRQGHSNQPQHF.

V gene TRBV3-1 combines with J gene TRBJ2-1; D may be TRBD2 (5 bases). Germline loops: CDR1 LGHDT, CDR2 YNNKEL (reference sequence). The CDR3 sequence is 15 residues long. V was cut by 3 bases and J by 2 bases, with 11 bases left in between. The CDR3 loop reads CASSQETNPYNEQFF. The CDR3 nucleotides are TGTGCCAGCAGCCAGGAGACTAACCCCTACAATGAGCAGTTCTTC.

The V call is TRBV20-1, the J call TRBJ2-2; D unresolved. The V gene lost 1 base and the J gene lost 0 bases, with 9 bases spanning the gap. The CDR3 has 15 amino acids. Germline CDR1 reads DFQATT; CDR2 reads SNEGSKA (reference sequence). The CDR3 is CSARVEEPNTGELFF. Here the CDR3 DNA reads TGCAGTGCTAGAGTGGAAGAGCCGAACACCGGGGAGCTGTTTTTT.

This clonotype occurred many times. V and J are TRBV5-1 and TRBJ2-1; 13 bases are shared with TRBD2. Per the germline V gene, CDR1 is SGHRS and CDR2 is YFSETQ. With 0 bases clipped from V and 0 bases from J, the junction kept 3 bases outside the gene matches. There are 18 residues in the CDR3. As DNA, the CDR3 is TGCGCCAGCAGCTTGGAACTAGCGGGGGGGAGCTCCTACAATGAGCAGTTCTTC. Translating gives CASSLELAGGSSYNEQFF.

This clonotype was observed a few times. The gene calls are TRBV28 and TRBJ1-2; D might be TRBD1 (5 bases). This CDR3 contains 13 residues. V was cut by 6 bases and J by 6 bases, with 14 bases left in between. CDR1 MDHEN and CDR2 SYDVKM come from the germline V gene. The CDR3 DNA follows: TGTGCCAGCAGGGAAACCGGGGGGGATGGCTACACCTTC. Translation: CASRETGGDGYTF.

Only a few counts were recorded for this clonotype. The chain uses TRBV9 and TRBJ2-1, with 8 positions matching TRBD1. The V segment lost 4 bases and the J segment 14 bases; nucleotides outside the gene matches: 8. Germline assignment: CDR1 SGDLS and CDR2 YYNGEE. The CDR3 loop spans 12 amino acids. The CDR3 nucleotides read TGTGCCAGCAGCATCCAGGGGGCGCGGAAGTTCTTC. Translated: CASSIQGARKFF.